This is a list of T cell receptor beta chains from one sample in a study of vaccination and CD4 T cells after COVID-19. TCRdb fed the PCR reads into MiXCR, producing one record per CDR3 protein. The sample consists of about 14,000 distinct CDR3 sequences, around 64% of them appearing once. Antigens for these TCRs are unknown. Sequenced: CD4+ T cells from blood, cultured in vitro. Every receptor here comes from a human donor who had recovered from COVID-19. The CDR3 runs from the conserved cysteine through the conserved F or W. A D gene is named only where the DNA matches it firmly. The size entry is marked missing in some rows and otherwise reads once, few, many or a size class.

V gene	D gene	clone size	J gene	CDR3 DNA	CDR3 protein
TRBV11-2	NA	NA	TRBJ2-3	TGTGCCAGCAGCTTAGATTCGGGGGCCCGGGGTACGCAGTATTTT	CASSLDSGARGTQYF
TRBV28	TRBD2	NA	TRBJ2-2	TGTGCCAGCAGGCTGGGAGGGGAGAACACCGGGGAGCTGTTTTTT	CASRLGGENTGELFF
TRBV4-1	NA	NA	TRBJ2-3	TGCGCCAGCAGCCAAGATTTCCAGTCCACCCTCACAGATACGCAGTATTTT	CASSQDFQSTLTDTQYF
TRBV6-1	TRBD2	few	TRBJ2-3	TGTGCCAGCAGTCCTATAGCGGGAGGTAGCACAGATACGCAGTATTTT	CASSPIAGGSTDTQYF
TRBV6-1	NA	few	TRBJ1-1	TGTGCCAGCAGTGTCAGAAACGAAGGGAGGGATGGTTTCTTT	CASSVRNEGRDGFF
TRBV10-3	NA	NA	TRBJ1-1	TGTGCCATCACCCCGGACCCAAATGGCGCTGAAGCTTTCTTT	CAITPDPNGAEAFF
TRBV5-4	TRBD2	NA	TRBJ2-1	TGTGCCAGCAGCTCCGGGACTAGCGGTAACAATGAGCAGTTCTTC	CASSSGTSGNNEQFF
TRBV15	TRBD2	NA	TRBJ2-5	TGTGCCACAGCCCTAGCGGGGGGCGGGGAGACCCAGTACTTC	CATALAGGGETQYF
TRBV14	NA	NA	TRBJ1-1	TGTGCCAGCAGCTCACTCCAGGAGATGAACACTGAAGCTTTCTTT	CASSSLQEMNTEAFF
TRBV15	NA	NA	TRBJ2-3	TGTGCCACCAGCAGGGGAAACGCGGGGCCCACAGATACGCAGTATTTT	CATSRGNAGPTDTQYF
TRBV4-3	NA	NA	TRBJ1-2	TGCGCCAGCAGCCAAGATAAGTCCTCTGGCTACACCTTC	CASSQDKSSGYTF
TRBV21-1	NA	NA	TRBJ2-3	TGTGCCAGCAGCTCCCCGGTGGGGGCTAGCGGGAGGGGGGCAGATACGCAGTATTTT	CASSSPVGASGRGADTQYF
TRBV6-1	TRBD1	few	TRBJ1-2	TGTGCCAGCAGGAGACAGGGATCCTCGGGCGGCTACACCTTC	CASRRQGSSGGYTF
TRBV2	NA	NA	TRBJ1-6	TGTGCCAGCAGTAGGTCGGGGGACACTTCACCCCTCCACTTT	CASSRSGDTSPLHF
TRBV6-2/TRBV6-3	NA	NA	TRBJ2-2	TGTGCCAGCAGTTATCAAAGGGCGGACACCGGGGAGCTGTTTTTT	CASSYQRADTGELFF
TRBV2	TRBD1	NA	TRBJ1-5	TGTGCCAGCAGCTGGGACAGGGATACCAATCAGCCCCAGCATTTT	CASSWDRDTNQPQHF
TRBV11-3	TRBD2	NA	TRBJ2-2	TGTGCCAGCAGCTTCATGACTAGCGGGAGCGGGAACACCGGGGAGCTGTTTTTT	CASSFMTSGSGNTGELFF
TRBV12-3/TRBV12-4	TRBD1	NA	TRBJ1-1	TGTGCCAGCAGCCTTCAGGGGGCTTTTGAAGCTTTCTTT	CASSLQGAFEAFF
TRBV10-3	TRBD1	few	TRBJ2-2	TGTGCCATCAGTGATGGACAGGGGTTAGGGGAGCTGTTTTTT	CAISDGQGLGELFF
TRBV24-1	NA	NA	TRBJ2-5	TGTGCCACCAGTGAAGGAGGGGGACCCCAAGAGACCCAGTACTTC	CATSEGGGPQETQYF
TRBV20-1	TRBD2	NA	TRBJ2-7	TGCAGTGCTAGAGAGCGGGGGGTCTCCTACGAGCAGTACTTC	CSARERGVSYEQYF
TRBV19	TRBD1	large	TRBJ1-2	TGTGCCAGCTCCCCCGGACAGGGCTATGGCTACACCTTC	CASSPGQGYGYTF
TRBV20-1	NA	few	TRBJ1-1	TGCAGTGCCTTCTGGAACACTGAAGCTTTCTTT	CSAFWNTEAFF
TRBV20-1	NA	NA	TRBJ2-1	TGCAGTGCTAGTAGGGGTGCAGCCTACAATGAGCAGTTCTTC	CSASRGAAYNEQFF
TRBV10-1	TRBD2	NA	TRBJ2-3	TGCGCCAGCAGTGACCTAGCGGGGTCAGATACGCAGTATTTT	CASSDLAGSDTQYF
TRBV20-1	NA	few	TRBJ2-1	TGCAGTGCTAGAGCCCCCGACCGCTCATCCCAGTTCTTC	CSARAPDRSSQFF
TRBV29-1	TRBD1	NA	TRBJ1-1	TGCAGCGTTAGACCAGGGGGCGGGTTTGAAGCTTTCTTT	CSVRPGGGFEAFF
TRBV21-1	NA	few	TRBJ2-7	TGTGCCAGCAGCAAACGAGAAGGCGTCTCCTACGAGCAGTACTTC	CASSKREGVSYEQYF
TRBV19	NA	NA	TRBJ1-2	TGTGCCAGTAGAAACAGATACTATGGCTACACCTTC	CASRNRYYGYTF
TRBV20-1	NA	NA	TRBJ2-2	TGCAGTGCCCTGGCCGGGGGGCCCGGGGAGCTGTTTTTT	CSALAGGPGELFF
TRBV6-1	NA	NA	TRBJ1-5	TGTGCCACTCGACACAATAGCAATCAGCCCCAGCATTTT	CATRHNSNQPQHF
TRBV7-9	NA	few	TRBJ2-5	TGTGCCAGCAGCTTAATTGGCGCGGAGACCCAGTACTTC	CASSLIGAETQYF
TRBV6-2/TRBV6-3	NA	NA	TRBJ1-5	TGTGCCAGCAGTTCCAACCTTAGCAATCAGCCCCAGCATTTT	CASSSNLSNQPQHF
TRBV15	TRBD1	NA	TRBJ1-2	TGTGCCACCAGCAGAGATAAGGGACAGGGATTTGGTGGCTACACCTTC	CATSRDKGQGFGGYTF
TRBV19	NA	NA	TRBJ1-1	TGTGCCAGTAGCAGGTGGGACACGGGGAACACTGAAGCTTTCTTT	CASSRWDTGNTEAFF
TRBV20-1	TRBD1	NA	TRBJ1-2	TGCAGTGCTAGGAGTCCGGACAGGCTAGGGCTTAACTATGGCTACACCTTC	CSARSPDRLGLNYGYTF
TRBV6-5	NA	NA	TRBJ1-1	TGTGCCAGCAGTTACGGGCAAAGGGCTTTCTTT	CASSYGQRAFF
TRBV4-1	NA	NA	TRBJ1-3	TGCGCCAGCAGTCGGGACAACTACTCTGGAAACACCATATATTTT	CASSRDNYSGNTIYF
TRBV6-1	NA	NA	TRBJ1-1	TGTGCCAGCGCTCAGGAGGCTATTGTCTTCTTT	CASAQEAIVFF
TRBV19	NA	few	TRBJ1-1	TGTGCCAGTAGTCTAACAACACCGAACACTGAAGCTTTCTTT	CASSLTTPNTEAFF
TRBV7-9	TRBD1	NA	TRBJ2-2	TGTGCCAGCAGCTTAGGGGACAGTGGGACCGGGGAGCTGTTTTTT	CASSLGDSGTGELFF